Below, one T cell receptor beta chain is given with its context. What this receptor recognizes is not known. The cohort was made up of roughly 670 healthy bone marrow donors. At the time of sampling, all cohort members were nominally healthy, though unrecorded immune exposures were likely present. The donor was CMV seronegative and belonged to the group of around 400 seronegative cohort members. A peripheral blood sample was provided by each donor, and peripheral blood mononuclear cells were used for TCR beta sequencing. Genomic DNA extraction from the blood cell samples was performed with the Qiagen DNeasy Blood Extraction Kit. The data were obtained in a study of cytomegalovirus exposure and HLA in healthy donors (dated by TCRdb to 2017 to 2019). Study-wide context: In an earlier analysis of approximately 500 of the donors, 276 Gb of sequence data and 100 million or so unique TCR beta sequences from about 179 million T cells were reported. In a later analysis, previously published TCR beta repertoires from 500 to 750 donors were re-analyzed and high-resolution HLA genotyping was added so that TCR occurrence patterns could be studied. All discovery cohort repertoires had been generated on a single sequencing platform. To predict cytomegalovirus infection status, the study brought together high-throughput TCR immunosequencing, statistical association of individual TCRs with disease status, and machine learning. Of the 300 to 450 genotyped donors, 75% to 85% were placed in the genetic ancestry cluster associated with self-reported Caucasian donors. Typing coverage differed by locus: A, B, C, DRB1 and DQB1 were typed in roughly 620-630 donors, DQA1 in 522, DPA1 in 600 to 610, and DPB1 in just under 490. An early release that covered some 640 HLA-typed donors contained approximately 320 gigabases of sequencing data and 65 million to 100 million unique TCR sequences. Roughly five DR-DQ haplotypes were handled as single units for association and clustering, since linkage in the cohort was strong. A separate validation cohort of roughly 120 different subjects was used in addition to the approximately 610-subject first cohort. The aim of the study was to test whether cataloging public T cell receptors could identify signatures of past pathogen exposure. An earlier analysis of about 620 of the donors applied high-throughput TCR beta sequencing to assess whether each TCR beta V gene segment acted as functional or pseudogenic. Donor age, sex, ethnicity and CMV serostatus were compiled together with the repertoire data. HLA typing included class I and class II loci at four-digit resolution. Genome-wide SNP genotypes for about 55% of the roughly 670 donors were used in a later genetic analysis, which treated that subset as a discovery cohort. Among about 360 genotyped donors of the cohort, an average of approximately 240,000 unique TCR beta nucleotide sequences were sequenced per donor, around 20% of them non-productive. Rather than using new phenotypic data, the later analysis identified candidate immune exposures from TCR beta sequences and from how often those sequences occurred across donors. The study profiled the T cell repertoires of fewer than 850 subjects by immunosequencing and related them to cytomegalovirus serostatus. Points the paper makes about the study in general: A further reported finding was that TCR beta sequences accurately predicted the HLA-A and HLA-B alleles for most subjects in the first cohort. In a later analysis, TCR association rates were found to vary across HLA loci, with the most associated TCRs seen for DRB1 alleles and the fewest for HLA-C alleles. The study listed around 160 TCR beta chains as associated with cytomegalovirus. The earlier analysis of approximately 540 of the donors excluded roughly 17 rarely observed V segments, including chromosome 9 orphons, because counts were too low. V-gene and J-gene trimming of TCR beta chains was associated with a missense DCLRE1C variant in a later genetic analysis, and the association was replicated in an independent cohort. Immune exposure information for the cohort was limited to CMV serostatus. Some IMGT-functional V segments, including TRBV6-2 and TRBV6-3, could not be told apart with the 87-base-pair reads, so those segments were excluded. Compared with equally common non-associated chains, HLA-associated TCR beta chains in a later analysis were more clonally expanded and had lower generation probabilities. This cohort had only TCR beta chains sequenced, and the lack of alpha or paired-chain data limited which features could be detected. Because HLA typing was unavailable for some donors at each locus, only the typed subset was used in association tests. At a false discovery rate of 0.05, a later analysis linked 16,951 TCR beta sequences to specific HLA alleles. Linkage disequilibrium might explain the correlated functional status among segregating V segments, but an unknown experimental factor could not be excluded. According to a later analysis, parvovirus B19, influenza, CMV and Epstein-Barr virus appeared linked to several top co-occurrence clusters. Broadly in line with IMGT annotations, most TCR beta V segments showed up in productive rearrangements about 87% or about 30% of the time in an earlier analysis of 587 of the donors. Most TCR sequences were observed very rarely across donors, whereas some public TCRs were present in many individuals. In a later analysis, most CMV-associated TCR beta chains were found to appear HLA-restricted, with HLA associations seemingly driven largely by CMV exposure. In vitro tests confirmed that a few of the cytomegalovirus-associated TCR beta chains recognize cytomegalovirus antigens. Strong co-occurrence of HLA alleles, especially DR and DQ, made assigning TCR associations to individual alleles difficult. In a later genetic analysis, fewer N-insertions in productive TCRs were reported among donors in an Asian-associated ancestry cluster than the 666-donor mean. The presence/absence analyses assumed that sequencing depth was roughly uniform across donors, and that assumption may not be true. The authors suggested that the approach could potentially be generalized to other disease states and immunological phenotypes. The classifier was reported to diagnose cytomegalovirus status with high specificity and sensitivity in both the original and validation cohorts. A cluster of highly shared sequence variants was judged likely to be a technical artifact of the sequencing pipeline.

The method behind the library was the immunoSEQ multiplex PCR assay. For the multiplex PCR, a mixture combining 60 forward primers for TCR Vbeta segments and 13 reverse primers for TCR Jbeta segments was used. Amplification of the CDR3 region of rearranged TCR beta genes was performed with a multiplex PCR assay on genomic DNA. Amplified TCR beta libraries were sequenced as 87-base-pair reads on the Illumina HiSeq System. Per the authors' processing: A later analysis tallied 70 million to 100 million unique TCR beta chains across the 610 or so repertoires, and around 10 million of those chains were shared by two or more donors. To remove PCR and sequencing errors, raw reads were error-corrected and collapsed into unique sequences using a nearest-neighbor algorithm that merged closely related sequences. CDR3 sequences were aligned to IMGT reference sequences to assign V, D and J gene segments. For a sequence to be retained, a match of at least six nucleotides was required to both a V gene segment and a J gene segment. A rearrangement counted as productive if the CDR3 had no stop codons and remained in frame with V and J, and every other rearrangement counted as non-productive. Following IMGT convention, CDR3 was defined as the stretch from the second conserved V-encoded cysteine to the conserved J-encoded phenylalanine. The earlier analysis of about 610 of the donors excluded any sequence lacking an unambiguous match to a single V gene segment. In an earlier analysis of 587 of the donors, V segments were called functional above 56.7% productive rearrangements and were called segregating when the between-donor standard deviation exceeded 5%. To diagnose cytomegalovirus status from the catalog of TCR beta chain sequences, a statistical classification framework was built. V and J gene assignment, in a later analysis, came from comparing TCR nucleotide sequences with IMGT/GENE-DB human TR gene sequences. In a later analysis, CDR3 sequences and most-parsimonious VDJ recombination scenarios were assigned using the TCRdist pipeline. A later analysis defined each TCR beta chain by its CDR3 amino acid sequence plus V-gene family, and excluded reads lacking a unique V-gene family. A later analysis removed 550 to 650 highly shared, low-generation-probability nucleotide sequences to deal with suspected cross-contamination and a sequencing artifact. A later analysis calculated a clonal expansion index for each public chain from normalized within-repertoire ranks of inferred template counts. Generation probabilities in a later analysis came from a VDJ recombination model fitted to out-of-frame rearrangements, and those results were checked against IGoR. In a later analysis, hypergeometric tests were used to score TCR-TCR, TCR-HLA and TCR-CMV co-occurrence, with a repertoire-size bias correction applied to TCR pairs. A later analysis estimated false discovery rates by permuting HLA or CMV assignments 20 times. In a later analysis, co-occurring TCRs were grouped with DBSCAN, and TCRdist sequence similarity was added when clustering was performed within HLA-allele-positive subsets. Co-occurrence clustering excluded repertoires with fewer than 30,000 or more than 120,000 public chains, plus five with anomalous nucleotide sharing. TCRdb holds this immuneACCESS table with in-frame rearrangements only. Some clones are missing; in checked studies, unresolved V genes explain under half, and the rest has no known cause. The V and J calls and clone size come from that table; D and trimming were worked out from the DNA. The sample table holds approximately 110,000 clones. The top ten constitute less than 3% of the sample.

V sheds 6 bases and J sheds 7 bases, leaving 16 bases between their ends. From cysteine to phenylalanine, the CDR3 is 14 amino acids long. The CDR3 DNA has 42 bases and is translated from base 1. CDR1 is given as ENHRY and CDR2 as SYGVKD, both from the germline V gene. The V and J segments used are TRBV10-3 and TRBJ2-1; the best D guess is TRBD2, with 6 bases matching. This TCR was recovered from a man younger than 40 in good health and CMV-seronegative. The specimen sequenced was PBMCs. The base sequence is TGTGCCATCAGGGACTACCTGGGTGGGAATGAGCAGTTCTTC. This translates into CAIRDYLGGNEQFF.